The 21 T cell receptor beta chains below were found in one sample sequenced in a study of OX40 agonist ivuxolimab in advanced cancers. Data came from immunoSEQ multiplex PCR; TCRdb stores just in-frame clones and leaves some out. The sample holds about 68,000 clones, 65% to 90% seen once. The specimen comprised CD4+ or CD8+ T cells sorted from blood, sampled in a trial of the OX40 agonist ivuxolimab. The receptors stem from an adult with an advanced solid tumor such as melanoma, head and neck, liver or kidney cancer.

The V gene is TRBV19, the J gene TRBJ2-2; the match to TRBD2 covers 15 bases. J gave up 8 bases and V 3 bases, and 10 bases lay outside the gene matches. The CDR3 spans 18 residues. CDR1 is LNHDA and CDR2 is SQIVND in the germline V gene (reference sequence). The CDR3 loop is CASSIPRTSGRAGGELFF. The DNA for the CDR3 is TGTGCCAGTAGTATCCCTCGGACTAGCGGGAGGGCCGGAGGGGAGCTGTTTTTT.

This chain uses TRBV11-2 with TRBJ2-7; no reliable D call. CDR1 and CDR2 from the germline V gene are SGHAT and FQNNGV. CDR3 size: 12 residues. Trimming stripped 1 base from V and 8 bases from J, with 9 bases between. The chain's CDR3 is CASSLVQGKQYF. The CDR3 nucleotides are TGTGCCAGCAGCTTAGTCCAAGGGAAGCAGTACTTC.

The chain uses TRBV10-3 and TRBJ2-7; D could derive from TRBD1 or TRBD2 (5 bases each). V lost 5 bases to trimming and J lost 6 bases, with 14 bases between them. This CDR3 has 13 residues. The V gene's germline CDR1 is ENHRY and CDR2 SYGVKD. The CDR3: CAISFLGDGEQYF. The CDR3 DNA sequence: TGTGCCATCAGTTTTCTGGGGGATGGCGAGCAGTACTTC.

This clone was found once. V and J are TRBV6-1 and TRBJ2-7, with a weak D call TRBD2 (6 bases). The length of the CDR3 is 15 residues. V gave up 2 bases and J gave up 1 base, with 12 bases separating them. Germline CDR1 and CDR2: MNHNS and SASEGT. The CDR3 reads CASSELGGISYEQYF. The CDR3 DNA reads as TGTGCCAGCAGTGAACTTGGCGGGATTTCCTACGAGCAGTACTTC.

The chain employs TRBV6-5 and TRBJ2-7, with 10 bases that match TRBD1. The CDR3 length is 14 residues. From germline, CDR1 is MNHEY and CDR2 SVGAGI. V trimming: 6 bases; J trimming: 7 bases; junction bases outside the gene matches: 9. Here the CDR3 DNA reads TGTGCCAGCAGACGGACAGGGGGGATATTAGAGCAGTACTTC. Protein product: CASRRTGGILEQYF.

V gene TRBV19 combines with J gene TRBJ1-1; D gene unclear. Per the germline V gene, CDR1 is LNHDA and CDR2 is SQIVND (reference sequence). The ends were cut back, 1 base at V and 1 base at J, with 13 bases in the middle. This CDR3 region has 16 residues. CDR3 protein: CASSIANRRPNTEAFF. The CDR3 nucleotides read TGTGCCAGTAGTATAGCGAATCGACGGCCGAACACTGAAGCTTTCTTT.

This chain joins TRBV4-1 and TRBJ1-4; TRBD1 is a possible D gene (5 bases). V shed 0 bases and J shed 7 bases, with 18 bases lying between them. CDR1 is MGHRA, CDR2 YSYEKL, per germline. This CDR3 has 17 amino acids. This chain's CDR3 is CASSQERGDPGAEKLFF. The CDR3 DNA is TGCGCCAGCAGCCAAGAAAGGGGTGATCCAGGTGCTGAAAAACTGTTTTTT.

The V gene is TRBV18, the J gene TRBJ2-7; a weak D match, TRBD2 (6 bases). CDR3 length: 15 amino acids. Germline V gives CDR1 KGHSH, CDR2 LQKENI. Trimming stripped 0 bases from V and 3 bases from J, with 12 bases between. The CDR3 reads CASSPPLSRGYEQYF. As DNA, the CDR3 is TGTGCCAGCTCACCACCACTCTCGCGGGGCTACGAGCAGTACTTC.

The chain uses TRBV7-2 and TRBJ2-7; D gene unclear. This CDR3 has 11 residues. Germline CDR1 SGHTA, CDR2 FQGNSA. The ends were cut back, 5 bases at V and 3 bases at J, with 5 bases in the middle. The CDR3 DNA reads TGTGCCAGCAGCCAACACTACGAGCAGTACTTC. This translates into CASSQHYEQYF.

V gene TRBV6-1 combines with J gene TRBJ2-3, with 11 bases identical to TRBD2. The J segment lost 4 bases and the V segment lost 8 bases, leaving 5 bases of the junction unmatched. CDR1 MNHNS and CDR2 SASEGT come from the germline V gene. This CDR3 spans 14 amino acids. The chain's CDR3 is CASSLAGEADTQYF. The CDR3 coding sequence is TGTGCCAGCTCACTAGCGGGAGAGGCAGATACGCAGTATTTT.

The chain is built from TRBV14 and TRBJ2-7, with 8 bases that match TRBD1. CDR1 and CDR2 from the germline V gene are SGHDN and FVKESK. The CDR3 consists of 16 residues. V trimming: 4 bases; J trimming: 0 bases; junction bases outside the gene matches: 8. The CDR3 reads CASSPQGVVGSYEQYF. The CDR3 DNA is TGTGCCAGCAGCCCACAGGGGGTCGTGGGCTCCTACGAGCAGTACTTC. The full variable domain, in which reference TRBV14 and TRBJ2-7 provide the parts outside the CDR3, is EAGVTQFPSHSVIEKGQTVTLRCDPISGHDNLYWYRRVMGKEIKFLLHFVKESKQDESGMPNNRFLAERTGGTYSTLKVQPAELEDSGVYFCASSPQGVVGSYEQYFGPGTRLTVT.

The chain couples TRBV5-8 to TRBJ1-5; D unclear. The CDR3 is 14 amino acids. Germline V gene data show CDR1 as SGHTS and CDR2 as YDEGEE. Trimming cost V 0 bases and J 10 bases, with 14 bases left between them. The CDR3 here is CASSLVIGVRPQHF. The DNA of the CDR3 is TGTGCCAGCAGCTTGGTGATCGGGGTCCGTCCCCAGCATTTT. The whole variable domain, remainder taken from reference TRBV5-8 and TRBJ1-5, is EAGVTQSPTHLIKTRGQQATLRCSPISGHTSVYWYQQALGLGLQFLLWYDEGEERNRGNFPPRFSGRQFPNYSSELNVNALELEDSALYLCASSLVIGVRPQHFGDGTRLSIL.

This clone occurred once. This chain joins TRBV19 and TRBJ1-1; possibly TRBD1 for D (5 bases). With 1 base removed from V and 6 bases from J, the gap between germline ends came to 15 bases. The CDR3 is made up of 15 amino acids. The germline gives CDR1 LNHDA, CDR2 SQIVND (reference sequence). The CDR3 region is CASSIGGEYGPEAFF. CDR3 DNA: TGTGCCAGTAGTATAGGGGGCGAATACGGCCCTGAAGCTTTCTTT. Combining the CDR3 with reference TRBV19 and TRBJ1-1 gives the whole variable domain DGGITQSPKYLFRKEGQNVTLSCEQNLNHDAMYWYRQDPGQGLRLIYYSQIVNDFQKGDIAEGYSVSREKKESFPLTVTSAQKNPTAFYLCASSIGGEYGPEAFFGQGTRLTVV.

This clone has a single count. The chain carries TRBV21-1 and TRBJ2-5; no check of the table's D call, TRBD1, against the DNA was made. TRBV21-1 is a pseudogene locus. The CDR3 totals 14 residues. CDR3 nucleotides: TGTGCCAGCAGCAAAGGCAGGGCCGAAGAGACCCAGTACTTC. It is translated as CASSKGRAEETQYF.

CDR3 in amino acids: CASSFDGSSYNEQFF. Here the CDR3 DNA reads TGCGCCAGCAGCTTTGATGGAAGCTCCTACAATGAGCAGTTCTTC. The rearrangement uses TRBV5-1 and TRBJ2-1; D uncertain. The CDR3 has 15 amino acids. From germline, CDR1 is SGHRS and CDR2 YFSETQ. V dropped 2 bases and J dropped 0 bases, with 9 bases sitting between them.

The V and J genes are TRBV6-4 and TRBJ2-2; TRBD2 matches 13 bases. This CDR3 contains 15 residues. Germline CDR1 reads MRHNA; CDR2 reads SNTAGT. Losses at the gene ends were 5 bases for V and 6 bases for J; bases not matched to a gene: 3. CDR3 residues: CASSLGLAGAGELFF. The CDR3 coding sequence is TGTGCCAGCAGTTTAGGACTAGCGGGAGCCGGGGAGCTGTTTTTT.

The chain employs TRBV4-1 and TRBJ1-2, with D hard to call. Germline V gene data show CDR1 as MGHRA and CDR2 as YSYEKL. CDR3 length: 13 amino acids. V was shortened by 0 bases and J by 8 bases, with 10 bases between the two germline ends. In DNA form, the CDR3 reads TGCGCCAGCAGCCAAGAGGGAGGGCTGGGCTACACCTTC. Protein: CASSQEGGLGYTF.

This chain joins TRBV28 and TRBJ2-7; perhaps TRBD1 as D (5 bases). Germline CDR1 is MDHEN and CDR2 is SYDVKM. The V end lost 6 bases, the J end lost 7 bases, and 13 bases lay between the germline ends. The CDR3 has 12 residues. The CDR3 sequence is CASRGMSGEQYF. The CDR3 DNA reads TGTGCCAGCAGAGGAATGTCAGGGGAGCAGTACTTC. The full variable domain, rest sourced from reference TRBV28 and TRBJ2-7, is DVKVTQSSRYLVKRTGEKVFLECVQDMDHENMFWYRQDPGLGLRLIYFSYDVKMKEKGDIPEGYSVSREKKERFSLILESASTNQTSMYLCASRGMSGEQYFGPGTRLTVT.

This clone was detected a few times. The V and J genes are TRBV29-1 and TRBJ1-2, with D tentatively TRBD1 (5 bases). This CDR3 spans 13 amino acids. CDR1 SQVTM and CDR2 ANQGSEA come from the germline V gene. V was clipped by 5 bases and J by 2 bases, with 12 bases between them. The CDR3 nucleotides read TGCAGCGTTTTTCTGACAGTAAACTATGGCTACACCTTC. Residues: CSVFLTVNYGYTF.

This clone was detected only once. This chain uses TRBV25-1 with TRBJ2-3; 11 bases agree with TRBD2. The CDR3 is made up of 15 amino acids. V shed 6 bases and J 2 bases; nucleotides not matched to a gene: 4. The germline V gene has CDR1 MGHDK and CDR2 SYGVNS. The CDR3: CASSLAGGTTDTQYF. The CDR3 DNA sequence: TGTGCCAGCAGCCTAGCGGGAGGCACCACAGATACGCAGTATTTT. The variable domain in full, completed from reference TRBV25-1 and TRBJ2-3, reads EADIYQTPRYLVIGTGKKITLECSQTMGHDKMYWYQQDPGMELHLIHYSYGVNSTEKGDLSSESTVSRIRTEHFPLTLESARPSHTSQYLCASSLAGGTTDTQYFGPGTRLTVL.

V usage is TRBV11-2 and J usage is TRBJ1-2; D not certain. With 0 bases removed from V and 0 bases from J, the gap between germline ends came to 8 bases. Looked up from germline, CDR1 is SGHAT and CDR2 is FQNNGV. The CDR3 is 15 amino acids. The CDR3 reads CASSLEQEANYGYTF. In DNA form, the CDR3 reads TGTGCCAGCAGCTTAGAGCAGGAAGCTAACTATGGCTACACCTTC.